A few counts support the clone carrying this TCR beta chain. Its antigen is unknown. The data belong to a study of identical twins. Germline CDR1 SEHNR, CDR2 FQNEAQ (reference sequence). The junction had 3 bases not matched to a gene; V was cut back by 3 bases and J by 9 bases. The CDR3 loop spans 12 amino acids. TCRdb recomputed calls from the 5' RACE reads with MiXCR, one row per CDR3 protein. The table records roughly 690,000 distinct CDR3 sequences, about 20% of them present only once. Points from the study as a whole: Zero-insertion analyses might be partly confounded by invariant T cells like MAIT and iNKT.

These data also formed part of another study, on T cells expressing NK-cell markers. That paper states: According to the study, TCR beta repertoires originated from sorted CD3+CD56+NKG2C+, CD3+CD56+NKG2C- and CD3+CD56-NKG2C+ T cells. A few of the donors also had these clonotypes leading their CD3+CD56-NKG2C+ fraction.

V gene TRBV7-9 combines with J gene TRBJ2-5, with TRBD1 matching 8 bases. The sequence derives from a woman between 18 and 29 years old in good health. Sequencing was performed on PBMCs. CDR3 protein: CASSFGQGAQYF. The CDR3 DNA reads TGTGCCAGCAGCTTTGGACAGGGAGCCCAGTACTTC.